The clone carrying this T cell receptor (beta chain) was seen only a few times. V was pared by 4 bases and J by 1 base, with 6 bases of the junction left unmatched. This CDR3 region has 16 residues. Germline assignment: CDR1 ENHRY and CDR2 SYGVKD. This entry is derived from a study of T-cell reconstitution after alpha-beta-depleted transplantation in children. Unique molecular identifiers were built into the TCRbeta library. MiXCR, applied by TCRdb to the PCR reads, yields one record per CDR3 protein. The table has about 980,000 distinct CDR3 sequences, about 29% seen once. Specimen: PBMCs, mostly from graft donor cells, collected 360 days after TCRalphabeta/CD19-depleted stem cell transplant. This chain links TRBV10-3 with TRBJ2-2; 7 bases are a match to TRBD1. The TCR was taken from a boy younger than two who had a stem cell transplant for SCID, so the T cells may come from the graft donor. The CDR3 DNA follows: TGTGCCATCAGTGGACAGGGAAAGAGGAACACCGGGGAGCTGTTTTTT. Its translation: CAISGQGKRNTGELFF.